This T cell receptor beta chain was obtained from a study of Graves' ophthalmopathy and Graves' hyperthyroidism. Study-wide findings and caveats: Most thyroid-expanded clonotypes exceeding 0.001 frequency were also found in blood.

Reliance was placed on clinical symptoms, serum thyroxine, TRAb, thyroid ultrasound and orbital computed tomography for diagnosis. Remarks on this clonotype: Its antigen is undetermined.

The study amplified TCR beta CDR3 regions using RNA transcripts. RT-PCR was first run with HTBI primers, then multiplex PCR in a second round. TCRdb redid the calling of the multiplex PCR reads with MiXCR, one entry per CDR3 protein. Here the sample spans 350,000 to 400,000 distinct CDR3 sequences, approximately 20% being singletons. The clonotype comes from a woman under 30 with Graves' ophthalmopathy. Sequenced: peripheral blood.

As DNA, the CDR3 is TGTGCCAGCGTAAGCGGGAGCCCCTACGAGCAGTACTTC. It translates to CASVSGSPYEQYF. J is TRBJ2-7 and V is TRBV6-1, with 8 bases matching TRBD2. V dropped 8 bases and J dropped 2; count of bases not matched to a gene: 5. This CDR3 has 13 residues. Germline values: CDR1 MNHNS, CDR2 SASEGT.